The rows below give T cell receptor beta chains drawn from one sample of a study of CD8 T cells in ankylosing spondylitis. TCRdb re-derived calls from the 5' RACE reads in MiXCR, one entry per CDR3 protein. The sample holds 470,000 or so distinct CDR3 sequences, roughly a quarter seen once. Sequenced material: blood, either unsorted or a sorted T cell fraction (not recorded which). These TCRs come from a male donor with ankylosing spondylitis. The CDR3 runs from the conserved cysteine through the conserved F or W. The order of the fields is V gene, D gene, clone size, CDR3 protein. The D gene is left open where the match is weak. Clone size appears in some rows only: once, few, many, or a class for an expanded clone.

v_gene: TRBV20-1
d_gene: .
abundance: few
CDR3aa: CSARDEGIYGYTF

v_gene: TRBV12-3/TRBV12-4
d_gene: TRBD1
abundance: many
CDR3aa: CASRIQTGGQETQYF

v_gene: TRBV11-3
d_gene: .
abundance: few
CDR3aa: CASSLGSAGELFF

v_gene: TRBV4-1
d_gene: .
abundance: few
CDR3aa: CASSPLPWSPIETQYF

v_gene: TRBV9
d_gene: TRBD1
abundance: .
CDR3aa: CASSKGQGGGGTEAFF

v_gene: TRBV5-1
d_gene: .
abundance: .
CDR3aa: CASSLHRLPPRAADTQYF

v_gene: TRBV2
d_gene: .
abundance: .
CDR3aa: CASRSDSYNEQFF

v_gene: TRBV5-1
d_gene: .
abundance: .
CDR3aa: CASSLTQGNTGELFF

v_gene: TRBV5-1
d_gene: .
abundance: .
CDR3aa: CASSPDDYEQYF

v_gene: TRBV5-1
d_gene: .
abundance: .
CDR3aa: CASSLRTGNSGNTIYF

v_gene: TRBV7-9
d_gene: TRBD1
abundance: .
CDR3aa: CASNRGQGSTEAFF

v_gene: TRBV3-1
d_gene: TRBD1
abundance: .
CDR3aa: CASSQIQGAIGELFF

v_gene: TRBV6-1
d_gene: .
abundance: .
CDR3aa: CASSEAGDGPYEQYF

v_gene: TRBV5-5
d_gene: TRBD1
abundance: few
CDR3aa: CASSPGQLTYNEQFF

v_gene: TRBV5-1
d_gene: .
abundance: many
CDR3aa: CASSLGGGSTDTQYF

v_gene: TRBV4-2
d_gene: TRBD2
abundance: few
CDR3aa: CASSQSRLSGRAFYGTGELFF

v_gene: TRBV7-9
d_gene: TRBD1
abundance: .
CDR3aa: CASSQIEGRGRADTQYF

v_gene: TRBV5-1
d_gene: .
abundance: few
CDR3aa: CASSQSAAGQETQYF

v_gene: TRBV28
d_gene: .
abundance: few
CDR3aa: CASSFTRVNTEAFF

v_gene: TRBV5-1
d_gene: .
abundance: .
CDR3aa: CASSQRGSEAFF

v_gene: TRBV7-2
d_gene: .
abundance: few
CDR3aa: CASRKRDENTEAFF

v_gene: TRBV20-1
d_gene: .
abundance: few
CDR3aa: CSARASNGNEQFF

v_gene: TRBV24-1
d_gene: .
abundance: .
CDR3aa: CATSDLRGSYNEQFF

v_gene: TRBV12-3/TRBV12-4
d_gene: .
abundance: many
CDR3aa: CASSWDVNTGELFF

v_gene: TRBV10-3
d_gene: .
abundance: .
CDR3aa: CAISPRGASSYNEQFF

v_gene: TRBV5-1
d_gene: .
abundance: .
CDR3aa: CASSYGTRLGNEQFF

v_gene: TRBV29-1
d_gene: TRBD1
abundance: few
CDR3aa: CSVPKSGQGADTQYF

v_gene: TRBV20-1
d_gene: .
abundance: .
CDR3aa: CSAFLLQAAAFF

v_gene: TRBV7-2
d_gene: TRBD1
abundance: .
CDR3aa: CASSPRTGPFGYTF

v_gene: TRBV15
d_gene: .
abundance: .
CDR3aa: CATSRDSRNEQFF

v_gene: TRBV25-1
d_gene: .
abundance: few
CDR3aa: CASSDQTRDRYEQFF

v_gene: TRBV5-1
d_gene: .
abundance: .
CDR3aa: CASSLSISYNEQFF

v_gene: TRBV2
d_gene: .
abundance: few
CDR3aa: CASSRAYNEKLFF

v_gene: TRBV7-8
d_gene: TRBD2
abundance: few
CDR3aa: CASSFGLAGNTDTQYF

v_gene: TRBV20-1
d_gene: .
abundance: once
CDR3aa: CSAPNPAGETQYF

v_gene: TRBV25-1
d_gene: TRBD1
abundance: .
CDR3aa: CASKLQGLPGYTF

v_gene: TRBV24-1
d_gene: .
abundance: few
CDR3aa: CATSDRDLGQPQHF

v_gene: TRBV12-3/TRBV12-4
d_gene: TRBD2
abundance: .
CDR3aa: CASSPTSGRYYEQFF

v_gene: TRBV3-1
d_gene: .
abundance: few
CDR3aa: CASSQVDGYGYTF

v_gene: TRBV24-1
d_gene: TRBD1
abundance: few
CDR3aa: CATSDLETGGNEQFF

v_gene: TRBV5-1
d_gene: TRBD1
abundance: few
CDR3aa: CASSLTGVTNTEAFF